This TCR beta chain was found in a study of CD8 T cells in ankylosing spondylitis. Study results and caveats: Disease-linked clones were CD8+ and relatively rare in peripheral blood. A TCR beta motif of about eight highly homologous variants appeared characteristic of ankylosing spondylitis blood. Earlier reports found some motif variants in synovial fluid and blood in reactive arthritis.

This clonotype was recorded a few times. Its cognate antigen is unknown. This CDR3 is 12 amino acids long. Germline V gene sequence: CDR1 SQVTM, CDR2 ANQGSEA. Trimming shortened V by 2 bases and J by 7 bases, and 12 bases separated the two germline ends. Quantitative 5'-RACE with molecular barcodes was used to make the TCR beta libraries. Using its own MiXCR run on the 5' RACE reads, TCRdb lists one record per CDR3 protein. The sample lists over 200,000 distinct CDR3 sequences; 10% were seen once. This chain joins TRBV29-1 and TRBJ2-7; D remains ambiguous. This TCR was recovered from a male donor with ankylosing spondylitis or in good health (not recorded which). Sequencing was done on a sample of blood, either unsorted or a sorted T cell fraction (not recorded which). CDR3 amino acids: CSVESHLGEQYF. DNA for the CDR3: TGCAGCGTTGAAAGCCACCTAGGGGAGCAGTACTTC.